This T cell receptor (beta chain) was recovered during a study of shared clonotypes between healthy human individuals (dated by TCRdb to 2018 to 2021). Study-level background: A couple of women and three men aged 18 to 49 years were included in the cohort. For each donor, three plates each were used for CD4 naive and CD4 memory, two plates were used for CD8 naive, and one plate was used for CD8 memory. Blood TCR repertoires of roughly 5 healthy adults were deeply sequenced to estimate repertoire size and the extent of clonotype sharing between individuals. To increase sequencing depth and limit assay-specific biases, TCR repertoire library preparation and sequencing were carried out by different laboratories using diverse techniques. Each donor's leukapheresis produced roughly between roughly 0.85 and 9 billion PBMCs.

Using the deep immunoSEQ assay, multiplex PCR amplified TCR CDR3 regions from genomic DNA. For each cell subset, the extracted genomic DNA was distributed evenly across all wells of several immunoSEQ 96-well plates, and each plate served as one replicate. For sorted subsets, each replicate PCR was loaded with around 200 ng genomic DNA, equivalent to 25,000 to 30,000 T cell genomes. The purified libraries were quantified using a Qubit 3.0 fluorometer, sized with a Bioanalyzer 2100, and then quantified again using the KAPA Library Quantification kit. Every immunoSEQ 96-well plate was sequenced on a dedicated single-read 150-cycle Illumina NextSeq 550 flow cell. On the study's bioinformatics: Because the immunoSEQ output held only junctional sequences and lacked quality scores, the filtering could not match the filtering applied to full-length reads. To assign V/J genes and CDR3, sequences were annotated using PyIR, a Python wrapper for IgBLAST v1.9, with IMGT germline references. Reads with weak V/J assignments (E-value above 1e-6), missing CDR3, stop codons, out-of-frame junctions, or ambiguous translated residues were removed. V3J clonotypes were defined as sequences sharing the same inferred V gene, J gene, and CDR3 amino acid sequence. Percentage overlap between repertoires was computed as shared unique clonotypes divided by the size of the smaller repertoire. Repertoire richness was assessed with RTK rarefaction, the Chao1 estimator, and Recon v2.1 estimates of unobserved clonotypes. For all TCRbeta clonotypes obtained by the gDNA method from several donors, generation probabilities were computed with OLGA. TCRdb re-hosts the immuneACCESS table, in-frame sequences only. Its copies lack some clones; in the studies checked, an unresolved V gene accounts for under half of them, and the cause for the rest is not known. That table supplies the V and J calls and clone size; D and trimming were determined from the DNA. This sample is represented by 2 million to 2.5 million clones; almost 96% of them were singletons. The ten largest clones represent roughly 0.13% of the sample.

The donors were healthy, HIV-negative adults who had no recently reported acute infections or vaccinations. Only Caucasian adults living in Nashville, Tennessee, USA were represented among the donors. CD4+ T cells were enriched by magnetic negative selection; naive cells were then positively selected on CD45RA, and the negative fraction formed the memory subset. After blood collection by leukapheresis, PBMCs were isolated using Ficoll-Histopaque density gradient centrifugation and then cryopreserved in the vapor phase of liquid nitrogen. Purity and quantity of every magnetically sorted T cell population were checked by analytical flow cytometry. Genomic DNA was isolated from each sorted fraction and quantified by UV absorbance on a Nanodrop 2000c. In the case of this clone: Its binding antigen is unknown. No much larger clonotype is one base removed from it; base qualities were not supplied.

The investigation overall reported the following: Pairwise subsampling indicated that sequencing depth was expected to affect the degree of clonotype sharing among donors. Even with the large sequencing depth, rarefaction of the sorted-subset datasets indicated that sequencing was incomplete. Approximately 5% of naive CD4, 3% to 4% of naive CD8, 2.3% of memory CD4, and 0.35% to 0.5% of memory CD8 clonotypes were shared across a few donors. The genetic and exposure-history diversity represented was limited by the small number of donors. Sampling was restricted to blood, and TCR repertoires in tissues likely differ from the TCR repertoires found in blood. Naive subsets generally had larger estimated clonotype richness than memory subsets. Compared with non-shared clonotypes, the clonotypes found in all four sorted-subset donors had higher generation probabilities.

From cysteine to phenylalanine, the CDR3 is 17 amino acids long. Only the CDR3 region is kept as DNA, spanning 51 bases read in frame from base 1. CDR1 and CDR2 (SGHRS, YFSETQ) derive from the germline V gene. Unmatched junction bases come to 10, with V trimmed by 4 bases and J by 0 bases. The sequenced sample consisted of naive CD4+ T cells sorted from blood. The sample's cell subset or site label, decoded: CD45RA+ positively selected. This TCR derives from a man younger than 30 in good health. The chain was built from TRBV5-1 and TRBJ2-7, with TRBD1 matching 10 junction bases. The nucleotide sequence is TGCGCCAGCAGCCAAATGGGGACAGGGGACTTCTCCTACGAGCAGTACTTC. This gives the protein CASSQMGTGDFSYEQYF.